This TCR beta chain originates from a study of blood T cells in healthy people across ages (dated by TCRdb to the mid-2010s). About the study as a whole: Template switching captured roughly one uniquely barcoded TCR beta cDNA molecule per two T cells in model experiments. The study measured age-related changes in TCR beta repertoire diversity using deep sequencing normalized with unique cDNA molecular identifiers. The donors were divided into four age groups: young (average around 15 years), middle-aged (around 37), aged (about 60) and long-lived (around 80). To avoid experimental bias, donors of different ages were spread randomly across the sequencing lanes. Two additional independent replicas of 1 million unique cDNA reads from the same blood draw were analyzed for two donors (one aged 18 to 30 and one aged 80 or older).

About this clonotype: The antigen it recognizes is unknown. Base qualities are not at hand, and no much larger clone is one base apart.

General conclusions and limits of the study: The long-lived group showed more naive CD4+ T cells, fewer expanded clones and increased TCR diversity than the aged group, suggesting age selection. Conclusive comparison of naive and antigen-experienced compartments was prevented by the profiling of bulk unsorted PBMCs. Estimates of total diversity based on one million sequenced T cells were regarded as lower bounds and as underestimates. As age increased, observed TCR beta diversity per million T cells dropped in a roughly linear way, and a significant reduction was already evident by age approximately 40. There was a strong correlation between observed TCR beta diversity and the percentage of naive T cells measured by flow cytometry. The CMV infection status of donors was not known, potentially confounding age-related changes in expanded clonotypes.

V drops 3 bases and J drops 1 base, leaving 13 bases in between. From its cysteine to its phenylalanine, the CDR3 spans 16 amino acids. Only the CDR3 DNA is retained, 48 bases long and in frame from the first base. The germline V gene gives CDR1 as SGHVT and CDR2 as SQSDAQ. The library relied on 5' RACE. TCRdb names Illumina HiSeq 2500 as the instrument used. The second PCR ran for about 6 to 11 cycles and used a J-beta primer mix along with a sample-barcoded 5' primer. A unique molecular identifier was introduced onto each TCR beta cDNA molecule by a template-switch 5' adaptor carrying 12 random nucleotides. At least 3 million CDR3-containing paired-end reads were obtained from each sample. First-strand cDNA was synthesized from all RNA with the Mint cDNA synthesis kit, primed by a TRBC-specific oligonucleotide. All cDNA was treated with uracil-DNA glycosylase and then went through a first 18-cycle PCR with the universal primers M1SS and BC2_uni_R. Under the source paper's analysis protocol: Normalization of each sample was performed by random selection of 1 million high-quality reads, each carrying a distinct molecular identifier. Instead of being binned into consensus sequences, reads that shared molecular identifiers were thrown out. CDR3 identification, clonotype clustering and error correction used MiTCR with a Q25 quality threshold and the strictest error-elimination algorithm. A nonparametric unseen species model with Euler transformation was used to estimate lower-bound total TCR beta diversity. In TCRdb, the public reads were trimmed at Q25 with fastp and aligned with MiXCR, with productive beta chains retained. Every distinct CDR3 protein forms one entry, paired with its most common genes and DNA. It is TCRdb's table, rather than the study itself, that gives the V and J calls and clone size. Here the sample has some 1.6 million distinct CDR3 sequences; around 36% occur a single time. About 10% of the sample goes to the ten largest clones.

The roughly 39 donors, aged about 6 to 95 years, were systemically healthy Caucasian individuals from Russia. Ten milliliters of peripheral blood were collected from each donor into EDTA-treated Vacutainer tubes. Ficoll-Paque density-gradient centrifugation was used to isolate PBMCs, with at least 6.5 million per sample. Total RNA was extracted from PBMCs with Trizol reagent, with at least 6 micrograms obtained per sample. The percentages of naive CD45RAhigh/CD27high T cells were determined by flow cytometry on a PBMC aliquot from every donor. This chain is built from TRBV7-4 and TRBJ1-5; the D gene identity is not certain. The sample taken for sequencing was blood. The receptor's source is a woman aged 25 to 39 in good health. DNA sequence: TGTGCCAGCAGCTTGCCTTCGTCTGGGAGCAATCAGCCCCAGCATTTT. Its coded protein is CASSLPSSGSNQPQHF.